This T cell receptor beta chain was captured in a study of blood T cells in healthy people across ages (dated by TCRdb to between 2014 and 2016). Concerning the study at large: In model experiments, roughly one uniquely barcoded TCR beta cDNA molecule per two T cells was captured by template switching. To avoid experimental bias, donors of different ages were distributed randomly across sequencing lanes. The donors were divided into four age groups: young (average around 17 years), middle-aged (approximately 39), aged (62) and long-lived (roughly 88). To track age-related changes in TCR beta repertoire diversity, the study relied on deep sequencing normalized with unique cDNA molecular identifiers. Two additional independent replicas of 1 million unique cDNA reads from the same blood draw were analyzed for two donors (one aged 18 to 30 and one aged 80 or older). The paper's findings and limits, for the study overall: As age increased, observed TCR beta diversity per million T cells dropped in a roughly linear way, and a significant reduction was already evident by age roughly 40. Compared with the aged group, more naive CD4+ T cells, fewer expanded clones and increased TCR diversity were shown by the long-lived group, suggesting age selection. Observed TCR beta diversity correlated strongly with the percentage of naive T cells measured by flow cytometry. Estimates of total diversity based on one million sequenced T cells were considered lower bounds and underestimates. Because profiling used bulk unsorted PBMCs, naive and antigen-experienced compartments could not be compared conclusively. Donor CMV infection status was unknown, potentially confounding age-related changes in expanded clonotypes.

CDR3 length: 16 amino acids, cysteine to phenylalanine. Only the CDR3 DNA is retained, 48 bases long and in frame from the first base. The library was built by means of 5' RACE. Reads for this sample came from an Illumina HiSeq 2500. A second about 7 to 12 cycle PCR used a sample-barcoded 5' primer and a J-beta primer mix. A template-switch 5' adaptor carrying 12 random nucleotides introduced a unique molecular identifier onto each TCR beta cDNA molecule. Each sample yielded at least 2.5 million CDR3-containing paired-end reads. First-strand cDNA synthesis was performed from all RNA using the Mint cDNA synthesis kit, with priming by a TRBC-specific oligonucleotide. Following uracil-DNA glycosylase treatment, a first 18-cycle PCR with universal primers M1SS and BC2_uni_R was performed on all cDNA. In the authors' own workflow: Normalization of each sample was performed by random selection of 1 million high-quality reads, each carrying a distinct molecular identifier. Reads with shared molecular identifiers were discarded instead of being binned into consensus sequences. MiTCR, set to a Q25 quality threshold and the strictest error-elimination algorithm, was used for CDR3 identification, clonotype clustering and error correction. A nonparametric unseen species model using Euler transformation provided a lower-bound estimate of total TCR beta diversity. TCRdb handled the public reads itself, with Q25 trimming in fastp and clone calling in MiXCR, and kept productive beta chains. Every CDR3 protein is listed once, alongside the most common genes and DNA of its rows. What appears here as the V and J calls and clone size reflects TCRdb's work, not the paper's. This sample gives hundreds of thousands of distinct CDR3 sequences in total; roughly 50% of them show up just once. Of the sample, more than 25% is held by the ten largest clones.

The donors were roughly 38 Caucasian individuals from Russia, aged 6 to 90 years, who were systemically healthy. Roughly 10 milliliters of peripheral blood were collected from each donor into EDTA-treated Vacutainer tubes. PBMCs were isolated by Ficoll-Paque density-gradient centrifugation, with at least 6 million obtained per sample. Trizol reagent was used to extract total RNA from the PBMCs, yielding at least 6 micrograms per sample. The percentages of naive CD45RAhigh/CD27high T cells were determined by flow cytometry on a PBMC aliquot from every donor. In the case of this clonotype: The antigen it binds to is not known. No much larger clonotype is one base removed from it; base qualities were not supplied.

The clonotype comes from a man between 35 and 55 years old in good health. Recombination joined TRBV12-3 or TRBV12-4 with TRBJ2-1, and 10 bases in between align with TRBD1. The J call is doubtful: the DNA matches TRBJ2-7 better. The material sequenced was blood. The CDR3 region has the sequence CASSKTGGFSYNEQYF. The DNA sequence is TGTGCCAGCAGTAAGACAGGGGGCTTCTCCTACAATGAGCAGTACTTC.